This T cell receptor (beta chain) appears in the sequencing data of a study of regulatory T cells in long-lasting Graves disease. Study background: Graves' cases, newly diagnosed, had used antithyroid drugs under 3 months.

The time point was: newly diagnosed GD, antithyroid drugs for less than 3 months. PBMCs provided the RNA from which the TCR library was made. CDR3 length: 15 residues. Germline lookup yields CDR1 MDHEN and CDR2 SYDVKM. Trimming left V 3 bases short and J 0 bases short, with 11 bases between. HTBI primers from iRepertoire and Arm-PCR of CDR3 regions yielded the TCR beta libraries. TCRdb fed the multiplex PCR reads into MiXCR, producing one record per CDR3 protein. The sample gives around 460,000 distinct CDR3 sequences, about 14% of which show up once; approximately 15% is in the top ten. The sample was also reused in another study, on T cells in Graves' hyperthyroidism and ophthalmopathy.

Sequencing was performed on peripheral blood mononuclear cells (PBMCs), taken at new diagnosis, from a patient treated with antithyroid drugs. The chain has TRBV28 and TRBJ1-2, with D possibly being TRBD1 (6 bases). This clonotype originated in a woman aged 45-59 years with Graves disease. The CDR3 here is CASSLDRQANYGYTF. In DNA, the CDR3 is TGTGCCAGCAGTTTGGACAGACAGGCTAACTATGGCTACACCTTC.